The 19 T cell receptor beta chains in this list originate from one sample, sequenced in a study of control samples from healthy donors and cancer patients. TCRdb's copy holds only in-frame clones and misses some; the assay was immunoSEQ multiplex PCR. The sample lists approximately 70,000 clones; about nine tenths were seen once. The sample taken for sequencing was PBMCs. These receptor sequences come from a man aged 60 to 69 with colorectal cancer.

The rearrangement links TRBV28 to TRBJ1-2; 7 positions agree with TRBD1. Per germline, CDR1 MDHEN and CDR2 SYDVKM. J gave up 5 bases and V 8 bases, and 8 bases lay outside the gene matches. There are 13 residues in the CDR3. In nucleotides, the CDR3 is TGTGCCAGCTCCTTCCGGGACAGATATGGCTACACCTTC. Translation: CASSFRDRYGYTF.

J is TRBJ1-4 and V is TRBV7-2, with 11 bases lining up with TRBD1. The germline V gene encodes CDR1 SGHTA and CDR2 FQGNSA. This CDR3 comprises 15 residues. The V gene end was trimmed by 5 bases and the J gene end by 8 bases; junction bases not matched to a gene: 7. The CDR3 bases are TGTGCCAGCAGCACGGACAGGGGGCAGTCGGAAAAACTGTTTTTT. Translating it yields CASSTDRGQSEKLFF.

This chain links TRBV11-2 with TRBJ1-6; D perhaps matches TRBD1 (6 bases). The CDR3 spans 15 residues. Trimming shortened V by 0 bases and J by 5 bases, and 8 bases separated the two germline ends. Per germline, CDR1 SGHAT and CDR2 FQNNGV. As DNA, the CDR3 is TGTGCCAGCAGCTTAGATCGGACAGATAATTCACCCCTCCACTTT. It yields the protein CASSLDRTDNSPLHF.

The chain uses TRBV18 and TRBJ2-3, with TRBD2 as a possible D gene (5 bases). The V end lost 7 bases, the J end lost 2 bases, and 10 bases lay between the germline ends. The V gene's germline CDR1 is KGHSH and CDR2 LQKENI. This CDR3 comprises 13 residues. The CDR3 sequence is CASYGVPTDTQYF. The CDR3 DNA reads TGTGCCAGCTACGGGGTTCCCACAGATACGCAGTATTTT.

This sequence joins TRBV6-1 and TRBJ2-2; D assignment may be TRBD1 or TRBD2 (6 bases each). V was trimmed by 3 bases and J by 1 base, leaving 12 bases between them. CDR1 and CDR2 (germline): MNHNS, SASEGT. There are 16 residues in the CDR3. The CDR3 loop is CASSDWGAGNTGELFF. The CDR3 bases are TGTGCCAGCAGTGATTGGGGGGCAGGGAACACCGGGGAGCTGTTTTTT.

This clone was detected a few times. This sequence joins TRBV4-1 and TRBJ2-1; D might be TRBD2 (6 bases). The CDR3 is 12 residues long. Germline V gene lookup returns CDR1 MGHRA and CDR2 YSYEKL. Trimming left V 3 bases short and J 8 bases short, with 8 bases between. CDR3 sequence reads: CASSQPGDEQFF. The DNA for the CDR3 is TGCGCCAGCAGCCAGCCGGGGGATGAGCAGTTCTTC.

CDR3 nucleotides: TGTGCCAGCAGTGAAGAACTTTTCACTGAAGCTTTCTTT. Its translation: CASSEELFTEAFF. This chain links TRBV6-1 with TRBJ1-1, with D unresolved. Trimming removed 1 base at V and 4 bases at J, with 7 bases between. The germline V gene encodes CDR1 MNHNS and CDR2 SASEGT. The CDR3 extends over 13 amino acids.

This chain links TRBV4-3 with TRBJ1-2; D might be TRBD1 (5 bases). Germline loops: CDR1 LGHNA, CDR2 YSLEER. V was pared by 4 bases and J by 6 bases, with 18 bases between. The CDR3 has 15 residues. CDR3 DNA sequence: TGCGCCAGCAGCCTCGAAGGGGAAGGGATCGATGGCTACACCTTC. Translated, it gives CASSLEGEGIDGYTF.

This chain uses TRBV13 with TRBJ2-2; D uncertain. Trimming removed 1 base from V and 3 bases from J, with 6 bases in between. The CDR3 has 14 amino acids. Per germline, CDR1 PRHDT and CDR2 FYEKMQ (reference sequence). CDR3 sequence: CASSLVGYTGELFF. For the CDR3, the DNA is TGTGCCAGCAGCTTAGTGGGGTACACCGGGGAGCTGTTTTTT.

The V call is TRBV27, the J call TRBJ2-1, with TRBD2 matching 7 bases. The ends lost 4 bases at V and 1 base at J; junction bases unmatched: 4. There are 15 residues in the CDR3. Germline assignment: CDR1 MNHEY and CDR2 SMNVEV (reference sequence). CDR3 bases: TGTGCCAGCAGTTCAACCGGGGGGTCCTACAATGAGCAGTTCTTC. Protein sequence: CASSSTGGSYNEQFF.

The J gene is TRBJ1-4, the V gene TRBV28; a weak D match, TRBD1 (5 bases). The CDR3 runs 17 residues. The V end was cut by 4 bases, the J end by 4 bases, with 19 bases between. Germline V gene data show CDR1 as MDHEN and CDR2 as SYDVKM. The DNA of the CDR3 is TGTGCCAGCAGTTCACAAGCCTGGGGCAGAGATAATGAAAAACTGTTTTTT. Protein sequence: CASSSQAWGRDNEKLFF.

Notes on this clone: Other DNA sequences in the sample encode the same CDR3. The chain carries TRBV29-1 and TRBJ1-2; D might be TRBD1 (5 bases). CDR1 SQVTM and CDR2 ANQGSEA come from the germline V gene. The CDR3 extends over 14 amino acids. With 4 bases removed from V and 0 bases from J, the gap between germline ends came to 12 bases. This CDR3 is CSVGGGVSNYGYTF. Here the CDR3 DNA reads TGCAGCGTTGGGGGAGGGGTTTCTAACTATGGCTACACCTTC.

J is TRBJ2-7 and V is TRBV29-1; D is unresolved. The CDR3 sequence is 13 residues long. The V gene's germline CDR1 is SQVTM and CDR2 ANQGSEA. Trimming took off 0 bases at V and 5 bases at J, with 11 bases between the two ends. DNA of the CDR3: TGCAGCGTTGAAGATAATTGGGCCCACGAGCAGTACTTC. It encodes CSVEDNWAHEQYF.

The chain is built from TRBV6-5 and TRBJ1-4; D remains ambiguous. V was pared by 4 bases and J by 7 bases, with 16 bases between. Germline CDR1 is MNHEY and CDR2 is SVGAGI. The CDR3 covers 15 residues. The CDR3 loop reads CASSFTTRRGEKLFF. CDR3 DNA sequence: TGTGCCAGCAGTTTCACGACAAGGCGGGGTGAAAAACTGTTTTTT.

This clone was recorded once. The rearrangement joins TRBV5-1 to TRBJ1-2; no reliable D call. The V and J ends lost 1 base and 8 bases respectively, with 9 bases between them. This CDR3 contains 12 residues. Germline assignment: CDR1 SGHRS and CDR2 YFSETQ. DNA for the CDR3: TGCGCCAGCAGCTTGTCGGGGAACGGCTACACCTTC. Protein product: CASSLSGNGYTF.

The chain uses TRBV7-3 and TRBJ1-2, with TRBD1 as a possible D gene (6 bases). The CDR3 sequence is 13 residues long. The V end lost 4 bases, the J end lost 2 bases, and 8 bases lay between the germline ends. Germline V lookup: CDR1 SGHTA, CDR2 FQGTGA. CDR3 coding DNA: TGTGCCAGCAGCTACGACAGGAACTATGGCTACACCTTC. Translated: CASSYDRNYGYTF.

V gene TRBV5-4 combines with J gene TRBJ2-1; D gene uncertain. The V gene's germline CDR1 is SGHNT and CDR2 YYREEE (reference sequence). CDR3 length: 13 residues. Trimming cost V 0 bases and J 6 bases, with 7 bases left between them. The CDR3 nucleotides are TGTGCCAGCAGCTTGGTAGGAAGCAATGAGCAGTTCTTC. This sequence encodes CASSLVGSNEQFF.

The J gene is TRBJ1-1, the V gene TRBV9; D gene uncertain. CDR3 length equals 14 residues. V was trimmed by 0 bases and J by 3 bases, leaving 9 bases between them. Germline CDR1 and CDR2: SGDLS and YYNGEE. The CDR3 nucleotides read TGTGCCAGCAGCGTAGGGTCAGAGCACACTGAAGCTTTCTTT. This codes for CASSVGSEHTEAFF. The full variable domain, in which reference TRBV9 and TRBJ1-1 provide the parts outside the CDR3, is DSGVTQTPKHLITATGQRVTLRCSPRSGDLSVYWYQQSLDQGLQFLIQYYNGEERAKGNILERFSAQQFPDLHSELNLSSLELGDSALYFCASSVGSEHTEAFFGQGTRLTVV.

The chain is built from TRBV27 and TRBJ1-1; possibly TRBD1 for D (5 bases). The CDR3 runs to 11 residues. Germline loops: CDR1 MNHEY, CDR2 SMNVEV (reference sequence). Deletions cut 6 bases from V and 6 bases from J, with 8 bases between. The CDR3 reads CASRGRAEAFF. In DNA form, the CDR3 reads TGTGCCAGCAGGGGACGGGCTGAAGCTTTCTTT.